These 26 T cell receptor beta chains were all obtained from the same sample, sequenced in a study of post-analysis software for immune sequencing data. Study-wide results and limits: A few TRBV segments occurring more often in patients than controls included TRBV5-6, TRBV5-1 and TRBV20-1.

cDNA libraries for TCR beta contained unique molecular identifiers. TCRdb ran MiXCR on the PCR reads and lists one entry per CDR3 protein. The sample consists of approximately 730,000 distinct CDR3 sequences, about 27% of them appearing once. No cognate antigen is known for these TCRs. Sequences were obtained from blood. These receptors came from a girl aged 5 to 17 with multiple sclerosis.

The rearrangement joins TRBV6-5 to TRBJ2-2, with D possibly matching TRBD2 (5 bases). The V gene's germline CDR1 is MNHEY and CDR2 SVGAGI. CDR3 length: 12 amino acids. Trimming took off 2 bases at V and 7 bases at J, with 5 bases between the two ends. The CDR3 protein is CASSYGGGELFF. As DNA, the CDR3 is TGTGCCAGCAGTTACGGAGGCGGGGAGCTGTTTTTT.

The gene calls are TRBV29-1 and TRBJ1-2, with D uncertain. V gave up 8 bases and J gave up 0 bases, with 10 bases separating them. The CDR3 is made up of 12 amino acids. In germline, CDR1 is SQVTM, CDR2 ANQGSEA. The CDR3 reads CSTQRANYGYTF. CDR3 sequence (DNA): TGCAGCACTCAAAGGGCTAACTATGGCTACACCTTC.

The chain carries TRBV29-1 and TRBJ2-5; TRBD2 aligns across 12 bases. Looked up from germline, CDR1 is SQVTM and CDR2 is ANQGSEA. V gave up 7 bases and J gave up 0 bases; unmatched junction bases: 6. CDR3 length: 15 residues. The CDR3 sequence is CSGDGLAGYQETQYF. The DNA for the CDR3 is TGCAGCGGTGATGGACTAGCGGGGTACCAAGAGACCCAGTACTTC.

V usage is TRBV20-1 and J usage is TRBJ1-4; no clear D. CDR3 size: 13 residues. CDR1 DFQATT and CDR2 SNEGSKA come from the germline V gene (reference sequence). The V and J ends lost 7 bases and 0 bases respectively, with 9 bases between them. CDR3 in DNA: TGCAGTGTGCGCGTCTCAACTAATGAAAAACTGTTTTTT. Amino acids: CSVRVSTNEKLFF.

The chain couples TRBV20-1 to TRBJ2-7; TRBD1 aligns across 8 bases. CDR1 and CDR2 (germline): DFQATT, SNEGSKA (reference sequence). The CDR3 loop spans 14 amino acids. The ends lost 6 bases at V and 0 bases at J; junction bases unmatched: 7. This CDR3 is CSALRTGSSYEQYF. The CDR3 DNA follows: TGCAGTGCACTTAGGACAGGGAGCTCCTACGAGCAGTACTTC.

V and J are TRBV29-1 and TRBJ2-1; D not certain. Trimming left V 4 bases short and J 4 bases short, with 11 bases between. CDR1 is SQVTM, CDR2 ANQGSEA, per germline. The CDR3 is 13 residues long. This CDR3 is CSVVLGLYNEQFF. The CDR3 DNA sequence: TGCAGCGTTGTGTTAGGCCTGTACAATGAGCAGTTCTTC.

This clonotype came up a few times. CDR3 in DNA: TGCGCCAGCAGCGCCTCGGGGGGGAGTATAAATACGCAGTATTTT. This sequence encodes CASSASGGSINTQYF. The V call is TRBV4-3, the J call TRBJ2-3; TRBD2 aligns across 8 bases. The trim removed 5 bases at V and 7 bases at J, leaving 11 bases unmatched. The V gene's germline CDR1 is LGHNA and CDR2 YSLEER. The CDR3 runs to 15 residues.

CDR3 sequence reads: CASRPTTGVRNQPQHF. The CDR3 bases are TGTGCCAGCCGACCTACCACAGGGGTTAGAAATCAGCCCCAGCATTTT. The chain recombines TRBV6-6 with TRBJ1-5; 7 nucleotides agree with TRBD1. The trim removed 8 bases at V and 4 bases at J, leaving 14 bases unmatched. CDR1 is MNHNY and CDR2 is SVGAGI in the germline V gene (reference sequence). The CDR3 covers 16 residues.

A few counts support this clonotype. The rearrangement uses TRBV9 and TRBJ2-4; 9 bases are shared with TRBD2. Matching the DNA end better, TRBJ2-7 makes the J call doubtful. This CDR3 has 14 residues. The V gene's germline CDR1 is SGDLS and CDR2 YYNGEE. The CDR3 region is CASSPSGTLGEQYF. In nucleotides, the CDR3 is TGTGCCAGCAGCCCTAGCGGGACTTTGGGCGAGCAGTACTTC.

This clonotype came up a few times. The V gene is TRBV20-1, the J gene TRBJ2-1; 14 bases are shared with TRBD2. The J segment lost 9 bases and the V segment lost 0 bases, leaving 7 bases of the junction unmatched. The CDR3 is 16 residues long. Germline V CDR1 and CDR2: DFQATT, SNEGSKA (reference sequence). CDR3 DNA sequence: TGCAGTGCTAGAGATCCGACTAGCGGGAGGGCAAGTGAGCAGTTCTTC. Its protein product is CSARDPTSGRASEQFF.

This clonotype came up a few times. J is TRBJ1-2 and V is TRBV10-3, with 7 bases that match TRBD1. CDR1 is ENHRY, CDR2 SYGVKD, per germline. V dropped 6 bases and J dropped 1; count of bases not matched to a gene: 5. There are 14 residues in the CDR3. The CDR3 region has the DNA TGTGCCATCAGGGCGGACAGGAATAACTATGGCTACACCTTC. This codes for CAIRADRNNYGYTF.

With respect to this clonotype: Compared with germline, one end of the junction differs, possibly owing to a read error. J is TRBJ2-7 and V is TRBV12-3 or TRBV12-4, with TRBD1 identical over 7 bases. CDR3 length: 14 amino acids. CDR3 amino acids: CASSPGQSRDERYF. The DNA of the CDR3 is TGTGCCAGCAGTCCGGGACAGAGCAGAGATGAGCGGTACTTC.

The chain recombines TRBV20-1 with TRBJ2-7, with 9 bases aligning to TRBD2. Germline V gives CDR1 DFQATT, CDR2 SNEGSKA (reference sequence). Trimming cost V 3 bases and J 4 bases; bases outside gene matches: 7. This CDR3 is built from 14 residues. CDR3 in amino acids: CSASGASGDYEQYF. The CDR3 region has the DNA TGCAGTGCTAGCGGGGCTAGCGGGGATTACGAGCAGTACTTC.

The rearrangement uses TRBV6-5 and TRBJ2-4; weak D call: TRBD2 (5 bases). V lost 6 bases and J 6 bases, leaving 15 bases between the germline ends. This CDR3 is 14 amino acids long. Germline loops: CDR1 MNHEY, CDR2 SVGAGI. The CDR3 DNA reads as TGTGCCAGCAGGACGGGGTTCCGTGGAAACATTCAGTACTTC. This gives the protein CASRTGFRGNIQYF.

The chain combines TRBV6-2 or TRBV6-3 with TRBJ1-4; TRBD1 matches at 8 bases. V trimming: 6 bases; J trimming: 5 bases; junction bases outside the gene matches: 11. The CDR3 runs 16 residues. The V gene's germline CDR1 is MNHEY and CDR2 SVGEGT. Written as DNA, the CDR3 is TGTGCCAGCAGCCCACGGCGGACAGGGATCAATGAAAAACTGTTTTTT. It specifies CASSPRRTGINEKLFF.

For the CDR3, the DNA is TGTGCCAGCTCACTAACGACATGGGACACTGAAGCTTTCTTT. Its protein product is CASSLTTWDTEAFF. The chain couples TRBV18 to TRBJ1-1; D uncertain. Germline V lookup: CDR1 KGHSH, CDR2 LQKENI. V lost 4 bases and J 3 bases, leaving 12 bases between the germline ends. The CDR3 extends over 14 amino acids.

This clonotype came up a few times. The chain carries TRBV4-1 and TRBJ1-2; unclear D gene. The germline V gene encodes CDR1 MGHRA and CDR2 YSYEKL. The length of the CDR3 is 14 residues. V lost 0 bases and J 0 bases, leaving 5 bases between the germline ends. CDR3 DNA sequence: TGCGCCAGCAGCCAAGAGAAGGCTAACTATGGCTACACCTTC. It yields the protein CASSQEKANYGYTF.

This clonotype showed up many times. The V gene is TRBV20-1, the J gene TRBJ2-5, with no clear D. Germline assignment: CDR1 DFQATT and CDR2 SNEGSKA (reference sequence). This CDR3 is 12 amino acids long. V lost 7 bases and J lost 11, with 20 bases in between. CDR3 residues: CSVQSQSKGQYF. CDR3 nucleotides: TGCAGTGTTCAAAGCCAGAGCAAAGGGCAGTACTTC.

This clonotype was detected a few times. The genes are TRBV20-1 and TRBJ2-7, with D possibly matching TRBD1 (6 bases). The CDR3 is 12 residues long. Germline CDR1 DFQATT, CDR2 SNEGSKA (reference sequence). CDR3 sequence reads: CSQSGARNEQYF. CDR3 nucleotide sequence: TGCAGCCAATCAGGGGCGCGGAACGAGCAGTACTTC.

This chain connects TRBV20-1 to TRBJ2-7; D may be TRBD2 (6 bases). The CDR3 is 15 amino acids. V gave up 2 bases and J gave up 2 bases, with 16 bases separating them. Germline V gene sequence: CDR1 DFQATT, CDR2 SNEGSKA (reference sequence). The CDR3 reads CSARKAGQGTYEQYF. The CDR3 region has the DNA TGCAGTGCTAGAAAGGCGGGGCAGGGCACCTACGAGCAGTACTTC.

This clonotype was observed a few times. The CDR3 loop is CASSIDMFGTDTQYF. DNA of the CDR3: TGCGCCAGCAGCATTGACATGTTCGGCACAGATACGCAGTATTTT. The V and J genes are TRBV5-1 and TRBJ2-3; no reliable D call. V lost 4 bases and J lost 1, with 13 bases in between. CDR1 and CDR2 (germline): SGHRS, YFSETQ. The CDR3 is 15 amino acids. The entire variable domain, with the rest obtained from reference TRBV5-1 and TRBJ2-3, is as follows: KAGVTQTPRYLIKTRGQQVTLSCSPISGHRSVSWYQQTPGQGLQFLFEYFSETQRNKGNFPGRFSGRQFSNSRSEMNVSTLELGDSALYLCASSIDMFGTDTQYFGPGTRLTVL.

The J gene is TRBJ2-5, the V gene TRBV4-3, with unresolved D. The V gene's germline CDR1 is LGHNA and CDR2 YSLEER. Trimming took 0 bases from V and 10 from J, leaving 15 bases between them. This CDR3 contains 14 residues. The CDR3 region has the DNA TGCGCCAGCAGCCAAGACCTTGTATCTAAGGGCCAGTACTTC. Its translation: CASSQDLVSKGQYF.

This clonotype was seen a few times. The rearrangement joins TRBV7-9 to TRBJ2-7; 7 bases are shared with TRBD2. The CDR3 has 14 residues. Germline CDR1 reads SEHNR; CDR2 reads FQNEAQ (reference sequence). The V and J ends lost 1 base and 6 bases, in that order; junction bases with no gene match: 6. CDR3 bases: TGTGCCAGCAGCTTAGGCGGGCCGGGGGGCGAGCAGTACTTC. As protein: CASSLGGPGGEQYF.

This clonotype was seen only a few times. The chain recombines TRBV7-9 with TRBJ2-5, with D tentatively TRBD2 (6 bases). Germline values: CDR1 SEHNR, CDR2 FQNEAQ (reference sequence). CDR3 length: 17 amino acids. The V end was cut by 5 bases, the J end by 4 bases, with 23 bases between. The CDR3 bases are TGTGCCAGCAGCCGAATGGAGGGATTGGTCCACCCAGAGACCCAGTACTTC. This translates into CASSRMEGLVHPETQYF.

This clonotype came up a few times. This clone may be a read error of a much larger clone one base away. The chain couples TRBV20-1 to TRBJ2-7; 11 bases map to TRBD2. Germline lookup yields CDR1 DFQATT and CDR2 SNEGSKA (reference sequence). The CDR3 consists of 14 residues. J gave up 2 bases and V 1 base, and 1 base lay outside the gene matches. DNA of the CDR3: TGCAGTGCTAGAGTACTAGCGGGAGCCTACGAGCAGTACTTC. Translation: CSARVLAGAYEQYF.

This chain uses TRBV5-1 with TRBJ2-1; 10 bases fit TRBD2. CDR3 length: 15 residues. V dropped 3 bases and J dropped 9; count of bases not matched to a gene: 9. Germline CDR1 SGHRS, CDR2 YFSETQ. CDR3 amino acids: CASSWSSGSKSEQFF. In DNA form, the CDR3 reads TGCGCCAGCAGCTGGTCTAGCGGGAGTAAAAGTGAGCAGTTCTTC.